Below, 25 T cell receptor beta chains from the same sample are listed, as sequenced in a study of cytomegalovirus exposure and HLA in healthy donors. 60 Vbeta and 13 Jbeta primers were used in PCR. The assay was immunoSEQ multiplex PCR, and TCRdb's table has in-frame clones only and misses some. This table has under 200,000 clones, more than 60% appearing once. The sequenced sample was PBMCs. The receptors here all came from a woman aged 45-65 years in good health and CMV-seropositive.

This clone was found once. This chain joins TRBV2 and TRBJ1-4; TRBD1 is a possible D gene (6 bases). V was pared by 4 bases and J by 8 bases, with 17 bases between. The CDR3 loop spans 15 amino acids. From germline, CDR1 is SNHLY and CDR2 FYNNEI. The CDR3 loop is CASSVSGAGDEKLFF. The CDR3 DNA reads as TGTGCCAGCAGTGTGTCAGGGGCAGGTGACGAAAAACTGTTTTTT. Variable domain in full (rest from reference TRBV2 and TRBJ1-4): EPEVTQTPSHQVTQMGQEVILRCVPISNHLYFYWYRQILGQKVEFLVSFYNNEISEKSEIFDDQFSVERPDGSNFTLKIRSTKLEDSAMYFCASSVSGAGDEKLFFGSGTQLSVL.

This clone turned up a few times. The sample contains more than one DNA sequence encoding this CDR3. The chain has TRBV30 and TRBJ1-2; D remains unclear. Germline loops: CDR1 GTSNPN, CDR2 SVGIG (reference sequence). V was clipped by 2 bases and J by 3 bases, with 7 bases between them. The CDR3 has 12 residues. The CDR3: CAWSPGDYGYTF. The CDR3 DNA follows: TGTGCCTGGAGTCCCGGGGACTATGGCTACACCTTC.

CDR3 protein: CASQFSGSWEPDTQYF. CDR3 DNA: TGTGCCAGCCAATTTAGCGGGAGTTGGGAGCCAGATACGCAGTATTTT. V and J are TRBV7-8 and TRBJ2-3; TRBD2 aligns across 9 bases. Germline V gene sequence: CDR1 SGHVS, CDR2 FQNEAQ. V lost 8 bases and J lost 4; bases outside the gene matches: 13. The CDR3 covers 16 residues.

The chain links TRBV5-1 to TRBJ1-1, with a tentative D call TRBD1 (5 bases). CDR3 length equals 13 residues. CDR1 is SGHRS, CDR2 YFSETQ, per germline. V gave up 4 bases and J gave up 3 bases, with 10 bases separating them. DNA of the CDR3: TGCGCCAGCAGCCGCGGGGGGGACACTGAAGCTTTCTTT. This translates into CASSRGGDTEAFF.

The chain joins TRBV6-1 to TRBJ2-7, with D possibly TRBD2 on 7 matching bases. CDR1 is MNHNS and CDR2 is SASEGT in the germline V gene. The CDR3 loop spans 15 amino acids. Trimming pared 5 bases from V and 1 base from J, leaving 15 bases between. Written as DNA, the CDR3 is TGTGCCAGCAGTCTAGGACGGGGGGCTTCCTACGAGCAGTACTTC. Its protein product is CASSLGRGASYEQYF.

The chain combines TRBV7-2 with TRBJ2-7; possibly TRBD1 for D (6 bases). CDR3 length: 14 amino acids. Germline CDR1 SGHTA, CDR2 FQGNSA. Trimming removed 3 bases at V and 3 bases at J, with 12 bases between. The CDR3 bases are TGTGCCAGCAGCTTGGGGGACACACGCTACGAGCAGTACTTC. Translating gives CASSLGDTRYEQYF.

The V gene is TRBV5-8, the J gene TRBJ1-2; D uncertain. V lost 4 bases and J 7 bases, leaving 20 bases between the germline ends. The CDR3 is 15 amino acids. Germline CDR1 SGHTS, CDR2 YDEGEE. The CDR3 DNA reads as TGTGCCAGCAGCGTCTCCTACAGTGCTCAGGCTGGCTACACCTTC. Residues: CASSVSYSAQAGYTF.

The chain joins TRBV7-2 to TRBJ1-2; maybe TRBD1 (6 bases). The CDR3 extends over 14 amino acids. Per the germline V gene, CDR1 is SGHTA and CDR2 is FQGNSA. Trimming removed 0 bases from V and 6 bases from J, with 11 bases in between. CDR3 residues: CASSLASGEHGYTF. The CDR3 bases are TGTGCCAGCAGCTTAGCATCAGGGGAGCATGGCTACACCTTC.

This chain links TRBV28 with TRBJ2-7; the D is unclear. This CDR3 comprises 11 residues. Trimming removed 2 bases from V and 7 bases from J, with 6 bases in between. Germline V gives CDR1 MDHEN, CDR2 SYDVKM. The CDR3 sequence: CASSLPEEQYF. The CDR3 nucleotides read TGTGCCAGCAGTTTACCGGAGGAGCAGTACTTC.

This clone occurred a few times. This chain links TRBV2 with TRBJ2-3; D not certain. The ends were cut back, 8 bases at V and 2 bases at J, with 11 bases in the middle. Germline values: CDR1 SNHLY, CDR2 FYNNEI. The CDR3 runs 13 residues. The CDR3 region has the DNA TGTGCCAGCGCGAGGCCTTTCACAGATACGCAGTATTTT. Translating it yields CASARPFTDTQYF.

The rearrangement joins TRBV7-9 to TRBJ1-2; D remains unclear. The V end lost 2 bases, the J end lost 4 bases, and 8 bases lay between the germline ends. The CDR3 sequence is 13 residues long. Germline loops: CDR1 SEHNR, CDR2 FQNEAQ (reference sequence). The CDR3 here is CASSLNGFYGYTF. DNA of the CDR3: TGTGCCAGCAGCTTAAACGGGTTCTATGGCTACACCTTC.

This clone was observed a few times. This specimen includes other DNA sequences encoding the same CDR3. The chain joins TRBV28 to TRBJ2-7; possible D gene TRBD1, 6 bases. Germline V gene data show CDR1 as MDHEN and CDR2 as SYDVKM. Trimming pared 4 bases from V and 5 bases from J, leaving 9 bases between. The CDR3 is made up of 12 amino acids. CDR3 DNA: TGTGCCAGCAGTTCAGGGGTCCACGAGCAGTACTTC. This codes for CASSSGVHEQYF.

The genes are TRBV10-3 and TRBJ1-2; a weak D match, TRBD1 (6 bases). CDR3 length equals 13 residues. V lost 4 bases to trimming and J lost 1 base, with 7 bases between them. Germline CDR1 ENHRY, CDR2 SYGVKD. CDR3 sequence: CAISGDNNYGYTF. DNA of the CDR3: TGTGCCATCAGTGGGGACAATAACTATGGCTACACCTTC.

The table lists this clone with a few counts. The chain employs TRBV6-5 and TRBJ1-4; D may be TRBD1 (6 bases). This CDR3 has 15 amino acids. Between the trimmed V and J ends, which lost 4 bases and 8 bases, there was a span of 17 bases. The germline V gene has CDR1 MNHEY and CDR2 SVGAGI. The CDR3 sequence is CASSFSGGQTEKLFF. DNA of the CDR3: TGTGCCAGCAGTTTCTCCGGGGGGCAGACCGAAAAACTGTTTTTT.

This clone turned up a few times. The CDR3 region has the DNA TGCGCCAGCAGCCAAGGTTTGAGGCGGGAGCAGTTCTTC. This codes for CASSQGLRREQFF. The J gene is TRBJ2-1, the V gene TRBV4-3; no firm D call. Trimming left V 1 base short and J 10 bases short, with 11 bases between. Germline CDR1 and CDR2: LGHNA and YSLEER. This CDR3 comprises 13 residues.

The chain carries TRBV7-9 and TRBJ2-1; 10 bases map to TRBD1. The J segment lost 7 bases and the V segment lost 5 bases, leaving 14 bases of the junction unmatched. The germline gives CDR1 SEHNR, CDR2 FQNEAQ (reference sequence). The CDR3 contains 17 residues. CDR3 amino acids: CASSPLGRQGAGNEQFF. The CDR3 DNA reads TGTGCCAGCAGCCCTTTAGGCCGACAGGGGGCAGGTAATGAGCAGTTCTTC.

This clone was recorded once. The CDR3 loop reads CASSSAPAEETQYF. For the CDR3, the DNA is TGTGCCAGCAGCTCTGCCCCCGCTGAGGAGACCCAGTACTTC. The rearrangement links TRBV11-1 to TRBJ2-5; D remains ambiguous. CDR1 SGHAT and CDR2 FQDESV come from the germline V gene (reference sequence). V lost 4 bases to trimming and J lost 5 bases, with 14 bases between them. There are 14 residues in the CDR3.

The V call is TRBV5-4, the J call TRBJ1-2; 8 bases align to TRBD1. Germline assignment: CDR1 SGHNT and CDR2 YYREEE (reference sequence). J lost 4 bases, V lost 2 bases, and 7 bases had no gene match. The CDR3 runs 15 residues. Here the CDR3 DNA reads TGTGCCAGCAGCTTACAGGGGGGGGAAAGCTATGGCTACACCTTC. Translated: CASSLQGGESYGYTF. The variable domain in full, completed from reference TRBV5-4 and TRBJ1-2, reads ETGVTQSPTHLIKTRGQQVTLRCSSQSGHNTVSWYQQALGQGPQFIFQYYREEENGRGNFPPRFSGLQFPNYSSELNVNALELDDSALYLCASSLQGGESYGYTFGSGTRLTVV.

The chain is built from TRBV5-5 and TRBJ1-2; D is ambiguous. V shed 1 base and J shed 6 bases, with 13 bases lying between them. The V gene's germline CDR1 is SGHKS and CDR2 YYEKEE (reference sequence). CDR3 size: 14 residues. The CDR3 is CASSLLSATDGYTF. The CDR3 region has the DNA TGTGCCAGCAGCTTGTTGTCAGCCACAGATGGCTACACCTTC. Using reference TRBV5-5 and TRBJ1-2 for the parts outside the CDR3, the full variable domain is DAGVTQSPTHLIKTRGQQVTLRCSPISGHKSVSWYQQVLGQGPQFIFQYYEKEERGRGNFPDRFSARQFPNYSSELNVNALLLGDSALYLCASSLLSATDGYTFGSGTRLTVV.

This clone has just one count. The gene calls are TRBV13 and TRBJ1-1; 8 positions match TRBD1. CDR3 size: 13 residues. Trimming cost V 10 bases and J 1 base; bases outside gene matches: 5. Germline V CDR1 and CDR2: PRHDT, FYEKMQ (reference sequence). As DNA, the CDR3 is TGTGCCACCCTAGACAGGGGGAACACTGAAGCTTTCTTT. Protein product: CATLDRGNTEAFF.

This clone came up a few times. V is TRBV7-2 and J is TRBJ1-2; 7 nucleotides align to TRBD1. V was pared by 5 bases and J by 8 bases, with 11 bases of the junction left unmatched. The CDR3 consists of 14 residues. Germline-derived CDR1 and CDR2 are SGHTA and FQGNSA. CDR3 sequence reads: CASSPRRAGGGYTF. DNA of the CDR3: TGTGCCAGCAGCCCCCGCCGGGCAGGGGGAGGCTACACCTTC.

The chain carries TRBV30 and TRBJ1-5; 10 nucleotides line up with TRBD1. The CDR3 sequence is 18 residues long. The V gene end was trimmed by 4 bases and the J gene end by 6 bases; junction bases not matched to a gene: 18. CDR1 and CDR2 (germline): GTSNPN, SVGIG (reference sequence). CDR3 in amino acids: CAWTRKNGRTGGRQPQHF. The CDR3 nucleotides are TGTGCCTGGACAAGGAAAAACGGGAGGACAGGGGGACGTCAGCCCCAGCATTTT. Full variable domain (rest looked up from reference TRBV30 and TRBJ1-5): SQTIHQWPATLVQPVGSPLSLECTVEGTSNPNLYWYRQAAGRGLQLLFYSVGIGQISSEVPQNLSASRPQDRQFILSSKKLLLSDSGFYLCAWTRKNGRTGGRQPQHFGDGTRLSIL.

The rearrangement joins TRBV5-4 to TRBJ1-5; TRBD1 matches 9 bases. This CDR3 contains 14 residues. The V gene's germline CDR1 is SGHNT and CDR2 YYREEE (reference sequence). V lost 5 bases and J lost 11; bases outside the gene matches: 11. The CDR3 nucleotides are TGTGCCAGCAGAGGGGACAGGGCCTTGGGGGCCCAGCATTTT. Translation: CASRGDRALGAQHF.

V and J are TRBV5-8 and TRBJ2-5; weak D call: TRBD1 (5 bases). Trimming pared 3 bases from V and 1 base from J, leaving 16 bases between. This CDR3 contains 16 residues. Germline assignment: CDR1 SGHTS and CDR2 YDEGEE. DNA for the CDR3: TGTGCCAGCAGCTGGGGCACAACTTCCCTCCAAGAGACCCAGTACTTC. Translated: CASSWGTTSLQETQYF.

This chain links TRBV18 with TRBJ1-4, with TRBD1 as a possible D gene (5 bases). Germline loops: CDR1 KGHSH, CDR2 LQKENI. The CDR3 runs 15 residues. Trimming took 1 base from V and 8 from J, leaving 14 bases between them. The CDR3 region is CASSPRSQGGEKLFF. For the CDR3, the DNA is TGTGCCAGCTCACCACGGAGTCAGGGAGGGGAAAAACTGTTTTTT.